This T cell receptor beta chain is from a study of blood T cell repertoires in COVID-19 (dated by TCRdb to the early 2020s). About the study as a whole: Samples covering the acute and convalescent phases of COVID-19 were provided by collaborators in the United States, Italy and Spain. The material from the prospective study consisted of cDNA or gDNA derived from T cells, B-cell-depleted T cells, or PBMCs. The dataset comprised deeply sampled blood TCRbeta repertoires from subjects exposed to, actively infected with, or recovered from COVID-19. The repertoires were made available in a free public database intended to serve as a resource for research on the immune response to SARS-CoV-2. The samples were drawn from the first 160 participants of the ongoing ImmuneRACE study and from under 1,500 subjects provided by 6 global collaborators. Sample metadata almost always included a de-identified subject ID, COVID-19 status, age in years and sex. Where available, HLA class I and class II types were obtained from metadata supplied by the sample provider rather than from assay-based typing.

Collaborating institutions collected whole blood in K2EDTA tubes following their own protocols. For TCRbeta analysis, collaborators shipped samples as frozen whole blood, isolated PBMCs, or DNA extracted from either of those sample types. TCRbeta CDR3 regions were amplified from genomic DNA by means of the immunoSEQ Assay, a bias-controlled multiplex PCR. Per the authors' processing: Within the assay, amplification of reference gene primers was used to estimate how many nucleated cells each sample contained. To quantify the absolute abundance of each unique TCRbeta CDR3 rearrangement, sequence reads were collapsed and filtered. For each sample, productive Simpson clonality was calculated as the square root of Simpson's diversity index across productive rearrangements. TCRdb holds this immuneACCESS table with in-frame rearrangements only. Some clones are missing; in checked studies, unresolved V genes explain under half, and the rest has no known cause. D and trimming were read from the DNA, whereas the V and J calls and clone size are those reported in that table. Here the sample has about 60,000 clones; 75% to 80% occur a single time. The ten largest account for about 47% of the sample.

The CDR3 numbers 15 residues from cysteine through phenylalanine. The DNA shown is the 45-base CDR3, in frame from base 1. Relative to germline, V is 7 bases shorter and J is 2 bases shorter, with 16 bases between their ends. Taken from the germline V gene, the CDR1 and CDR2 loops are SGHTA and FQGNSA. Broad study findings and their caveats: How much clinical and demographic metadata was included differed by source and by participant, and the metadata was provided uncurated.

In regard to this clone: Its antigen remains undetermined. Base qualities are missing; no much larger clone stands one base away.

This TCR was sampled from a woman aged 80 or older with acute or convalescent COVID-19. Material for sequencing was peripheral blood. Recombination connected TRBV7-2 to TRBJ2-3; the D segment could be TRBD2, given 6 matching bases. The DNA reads TGTGCCAGCAACCGGGACTCCTACTTCACAGATACGCAGTATTTT. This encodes CASNRDSYFTDTQYF.